Below are 3 T cell receptor beta chains sequenced from a single sample in a study of T cells after yellow fever vaccination. TCRdb reanalysed the 5' RACE reads using MiXCR and keeps one entry per CDR3 protein. This sample has about 130,000 distinct CDR3 sequences; roughly 10% occur once, and the top ten carry roughly 40%. The specimen comprised CD8+ T cells sorted from PBMCs, sampled on the day of the yellow fever booster vaccination. The receptors were sampled from a man between 18 and 35 years old who received the YFV17D yellow fever vaccine.

This clonotype was picked up a small number of times. The chain couples TRBV4-2 to TRBJ2-7; 8 nucleotides align to TRBD1. The CDR3 runs 15 residues. V dropped 2 bases and J dropped 2; count of bases not matched to a gene: 5. CDR1 is LGHNA, CDR2 YNFKEQ, per germline. The CDR3 DNA is TGTGCCAGCAGCCAAAGACAGGGGTCACCCTACGAGCAGTACTTC. This sequence encodes CASSQRQGSPYEQYF.

This clonotype has just a few counts. V and J are TRBV7-6 and TRBJ2-3; a weak D match, TRBD1 (6 bases). Germline V CDR1 and CDR2: SGHVS, FNYEAQ. Trimming took off 3 bases at V and 4 bases at J, with 14 bases between the two ends. CDR3 length equals 15 residues. The CDR3 nucleotides read TGTGCCAGCAGCTTGACGAGGGGGAGACCAGATACGCAGTATTTT. It translates to CASSLTRGRPDTQYF.

J is TRBJ2-3 and V is TRBV4-2; 12 bases map to TRBD2. CDR1 and CDR2 from the germline V gene are LGHNA and YNFKEQ. Unmatched junction bases numbered 5, after V lost 0 bases and J lost 7 bases. CDR3 length: 16 residues. The CDR3 sequence is CASSQEASGGANTQYF. CDR3 nucleotide sequence: TGTGCCAGCAGCCAAGAGGCTAGCGGGGGGGCCAATACGCAGTATTTT.